This passage covers 25 T cell receptor beta chains from one sample sequenced in a study. TCRdb passed the 5' RACE reads through MiXCR, listing each CDR3 protein once. The table shows approximately 50,000 distinct CDR3 sequences, with approximately 27% occurring only once. Cells sorted as Tregs were CD4+, CD25+ and CD127-/low. The sample taken for sequencing was tumor-infiltrating Tregs sorted from the breast tumor. These receptors were taken from a female donor with breast cancer.

This rearrangement joins TRBV20-1 to TRBJ1-4; D is perhaps TRBD1 (6 bases). The CDR3 consists of 13 residues. Germline loops: CDR1 DFQATT, CDR2 SNEGSKA (reference sequence). The V end was cut by 3 bases, the J end by 8 bases, with 13 bases between. Written as DNA, the CDR3 is TGCAGTGCTAGTGGAGCAGGGGCCGAAAAACTGTTTTTT. It is translated as CSASGAGAEKLFF.

There are many counts of this clonotype. The rearrangement links TRBV24-1 to TRBJ2-5; 9 nucleotides match TRBD1. Germline-derived CDR1 and CDR2 are KGHDR and SFDVKD. This CDR3 region has 15 residues. Trimming took 3 bases from V and 5 from J; bases not matched to a gene: 6. The CDR3 sequence is CATSDLGTGYETQYF. The CDR3 DNA is TGTGCCACCAGTGATCTCGGGACAGGGTATGAGACCCAGTACTTC.

The rearrangement joins TRBV30 to TRBJ2-3; D is possibly TRBD1 (6 bases). Trimming removed 7 bases at V and 2 bases at J, with 16 bases between. The CDR3 loop spans 14 amino acids. The germline gives CDR1 GTSNPN, CDR2 SVGIG (reference sequence). In nucleotides, the CDR3 is TGTGCCTCCACCACCGGGACAAACACAGATACGCAGTATTTT. This sequence encodes CASTTGTNTDTQYF.

The rearrangement uses TRBV7-9 and TRBJ2-2; 8 bases agree with TRBD2. This CDR3 is 15 amino acids long. After removal of 4 bases from V and 5 bases from J, the junction contained 6 bases not matched to a gene. CDR1 is SEHNR, CDR2 FQNEAQ, per germline (reference sequence). DNA of the CDR3: TGTGCCAGCAGCTCCGGGACTAGGGCTACCGGGGAGCTGTTTTTT. Translated: CASSSGTRATGELFF.

This clonotype was observed a handful of times. This could be a read error, since a much larger clone is one nucleotide away. The chain carries TRBV7-2 and TRBJ2-1; TRBD2 might be the D (6 bases). The CDR3 consists of 15 residues. Germline V lookup: CDR1 SGHTA, CDR2 FQGNSA. The CDR3 is CAGSRSRLGRNEQFF. For the CDR3, the DNA is TGTGCCGGCAGCCGGTCGCGACTAGGCAGAAATGAGCAGTTCTTC.

In the case of this clonotype: Its ends do not fully match the called genes, so a read error is possible. The rearrangement uses TRBV7-3 and TRBJ2-5; possibly TRBD1 for D (7 bases). CDR1 is SGHTA, CDR2 FQGTGA, per germline. This CDR3 is built from 15 residues. The CDR3 nucleotides are TGTGCCAGCAGCTTATTTGCAGGGGGGTTAGAGACCCGGTACTTC. Residues: CASSLFAGGLETRYF. Supplemented by reference TRBV7-3 and TRBJ2-5, the full variable domain reads GAGVSQTPSNKVTEKGKYVELRCDPISGHTALYWYRQSLGQGPEFLIYFQGTGAADDSGLPNDRFFAVRPEGSVSTLKIQRTERGDSAVYLCASSLFAGGLETRYFGPGTRLLVL.

The chain couples TRBV20-1 to TRBJ2-1, with D possibly TRBD1 on 6 matching bases. The CDR3 is made up of 13 amino acids. Germline-derived CDR1 and CDR2 are DFQATT and SNEGSKA (reference sequence). The V end lost 3 bases, the J end lost 5 bases, and 11 bases lay between the germline ends. The CDR3 sequence is CSASGSGDNEQFF. As DNA, the CDR3 is TGCAGTGCTAGCGGGTCAGGGGACAATGAGCAGTTCTTC.

In this sample, this clonotype turned up once. This sequence joins TRBV7-8 and TRBJ1-2; D might be TRBD1 (5 bases). Trimming cost V 5 bases and J 8 bases, with 12 bases left between them. There are 12 residues in the CDR3. Germline V gives CDR1 SGHVS, CDR2 FQNEAQ. The CDR3 reads CASSAARVGYTF. CDR3 bases: TGTGCCAGCAGCGCGGCCAGGGTAGGCTACACCTTC.

This clonotype was recorded once. The germline gene is not matched at one end of the junction; a read error may be the cause. The chain combines TRBV4-2 with TRBJ2-1; tentative D call: TRBD2 (6 bases). The CDR3 runs to 14 residues. The germline CDR1 and CDR2 sequences are LGHNA and YNFKEQ. The CDR3 DNA reads TGCGCCAGCAGCCAACGGGGACTCTACAAAGAGCAGTTCTTC. It codes for CASSQRGLYKEQFF.

This clonotype appeared many times. The rearrangement joins TRBV5-1 to TRBJ2-7; TRBD1 agrees at 7 bases. CDR1 and CDR2 (germline): SGHRS, YFSETQ. The CDR3 is 15 amino acids. V shed 0 bases and J 7 bases; nucleotides not matched to a gene: 10. The CDR3 DNA reads as TGCGCCAGCAGCTTGGCCGCAGGGGGAACCGCAGAGCAGTACTTC. It encodes CASSLAAGGTAEQYF.

The chain employs TRBV7-2 and TRBJ2-4; possibly TRBD2 for D (6 bases). This CDR3 region has 13 residues. From germline, CDR1 is SGHTA and CDR2 FQGNSA. The ends were cut back, 4 bases at V and 9 bases at J, with 13 bases in the middle. In DNA form, the CDR3 reads TGTGCCAGCAGCTCGGGACTGCGGGCCATTCAGTACTTC. It translates to CASSSGLRAIQYF.

Remarks on this clonotype: One end of the junction is discordant with germline, which a read error may explain. The chain is built from TRBV18 and TRBJ1-5; D is uncertain. Germline CDR1 and CDR2: KGHSH and LQKENI. This CDR3 has 14 residues. CDR3 coding DNA: TGTACCAGCTCACCAGCAGGCTTCAATCAGCCCCAGCATTTT. Protein product: CTSSPAGFNQPQHF.

The rearrangement uses TRBV4-3 and TRBJ2-7, with 9 bases aligning to TRBD2. Germline V gene data show CDR1 as LGHNA and CDR2 as YSLEER. The CDR3 extends over 14 amino acids. V shed 3 bases and J 2 bases; nucleotides not matched to a gene: 2. In DNA, the CDR3 is TGCGCCAGCAGCCAGCGGGAGGGCCCCTACGAGCAGTACTTC. This codes for CASSQREGPYEQYF.

This clonotype was counted between two and nine times. The V and J genes are TRBV6-1 and TRBJ1-5; D uncertain. This CDR3 has 14 residues. Germline V gene data show CDR1 as MNHNS and CDR2 as SASEGT. Trimming took 1 base from V and 4 from J, leaving 8 bases between them. The CDR3 DNA follows: TGTGCCAGCAGTGAAGTCACCCTTAATCAGCCCCAGCATTTT. It specifies CASSEVTLNQPQHF.

A few counts support this clonotype. The V call is TRBV7-2, the J call TRBJ1-1; maybe TRBD1 (5 bases). The CDR3 extends over 12 amino acids. Germline CDR1 is SGHTA and CDR2 is FQGNSA. The V end was cut by 5 bases, the J end by 10 bases, with 14 bases between. The CDR3 DNA reads TGTGCCAGCAGCCTCTTGGGGGTGGGAGCTTTCTTT. It is translated as CASSLLGVGAFF.

The chain links TRBV20-1 to TRBJ2-7, with TRBD1 matching 9 bases. The CDR3 spans 12 residues. Trimming cost V 3 bases and J 7 bases; bases outside gene matches: 4. Germline V gene sequence: CDR1 DFQATT, CDR2 SNEGSKA (reference sequence). CDR3 DNA sequence: TGCAGTGCTAGTAGGGGGACAGGGGAGCAGTACTTC. It translates to CSASRGTGEQYF.

This clonotype was found many times. The genes are TRBV7-2 and TRBJ2-5; D is uncertain. The germline V gene has CDR1 SGHTA and CDR2 FQGNSA. This CDR3 spans 14 amino acids. V lost 3 bases and J lost 2, with 10 bases in between. CDR3 sequence reads: CASSFLWGQETQYF. The CDR3 DNA reads TGTGCCAGCAGCTTTCTCTGGGGACAAGAGACCCAGTACTTC.

Points on this clonotype: A clone one base away is much larger, so this may be a read error. This chain links TRBV20-1 with TRBJ1-1, with a possible D match to TRBD1 (5 bases). Germline CDR1 DFQATT, CDR2 SNEGSKA (reference sequence). CDR3 length: 14 amino acids. The CDR3 bases are TGCAATGCTAAGACCCCGGGGACGAACACTGAAGCTTTCTTT. Translation gives CNAKTPGTNTEAFF.

Many counts were recorded for this clonotype. The chain combines TRBV6-5 with TRBJ2-3; weak D call: TRBD2 (5 bases). Deletions cut 6 bases from V and 4 bases from J, with 5 bases between. Per the germline V gene, CDR1 is MNHEY and CDR2 is SVGAGI. The CDR3 spans 11 residues. The CDR3 DNA sequence: TGTGCCAGCAGACTAGCAGATACGCAGTATTTT. It specifies CASRLADTQYF.

This clonotype was picked up many times. The chain recombines TRBV7-3 with TRBJ1-2; D unclear. Germline-derived CDR1 and CDR2 are SGHTA and FQGTGA. V lost 5 bases, J lost 8 bases, and 15 bases lay in between. CDR3 length: 13 amino acids. CDR3: CASSLTPNRGYTF. CDR3 coding DNA: TGTGCCAGCAGCCTGACGCCGAATCGGGGCTACACCTTC.

The V gene is TRBV6-1, the J gene TRBJ1-1, with 9 bases aligning to TRBD1. The V segment lost 8 bases and the J segment 0 bases; nucleotides outside the gene matches: 4. Per the germline V gene, CDR1 is MNHNS and CDR2 is SASEGT. The CDR3 length is 14 residues. CDR3 loop: CASGDRVMNTEAFF. CDR3 coding DNA: TGTGCCAGCGGGGACAGGGTGATGAACACTGAAGCTTTCTTT.

This clonotype was seen many times. The chain links TRBV12-3 or TRBV12-4 to TRBJ2-3; 12 bases are a match to TRBD2. CDR3 length: 18 amino acids. J gave up 3 bases and V 6 bases, and 13 bases lay outside the gene matches. The DNA for the CDR3 is TGTGCCAGCAGGAGACGACCTGAACTAGCGGGAGGAACAGATACGCAGTATTTT. This sequence encodes CASRRRPELAGGTDTQYF.

The chain employs TRBV5-1 and TRBJ1-3; D ambiguous. Per the germline V gene, CDR1 is SGHRS and CDR2 is YFSETQ. V was trimmed by 0 bases and J by 0 bases, leaving 13 bases between them. The CDR3 extends over 17 amino acids. The CDR3 DNA sequence: TGCGCCAGCAGCTTGGCCGGTCAGCAGTACTCTGGAAACACCATATATTTT. Its translation: CASSLAGQQYSGNTIYF. The complete variable domain, with remaining parts taken from reference TRBV5-1 and TRBJ1-3, reads KAGVTQTPRYLIKTRGQQVTLSCSPISGHRSVSWYQQTPGQGLQFLFEYFSETQRNKGNFPGRFSGRQFSNSRSEMNVSTLELGDSALYLCASSLAGQQYSGNTIYFGEGSWLTVV.

The chain carries TRBV3-1 and TRBJ2-5; D is tentatively TRBD1 or TRBD2 (6 bases each). CDR1 LGHDT and CDR2 YNNKEL come from the germline V gene (reference sequence). Trimming took off 1 base at V and 5 bases at J, with 14 bases between the two ends. The CDR3 covers 15 residues. The CDR3 DNA reads as TGTGCCAGCAGCCAAGGTGTGGGGGGCGGGGAGACCCAGTACTTC. Translation gives CASSQGVGGGETQYF.

V and J are TRBV7-2 and TRBJ2-4; possible D gene TRBD2, 5 bases. The CDR3 sequence is 13 residues long. Trimming stripped 1 base from V and 10 bases from J, with 11 bases between. Germline CDR1 is SGHTA and CDR2 is FQGNSA. CDR3 sequence: CASSLGGIPIQYF. CDR3 sequence (DNA): TGTGCCAGCAGCTTAGGAGGGATTCCTATTCAGTACTTC.